A selection of T cell receptor beta chains follows, all from one sample in a study of human thymus T cells. Here immunoSEQ multiplex PCR was the method, and the copy in TCRdb shows in-frame clones only, minus some. The table lists 100,000 to 150,000 clones, over 85% of them singletons. Sequencing was performed on thymus tissue. These TCRs come from a boy in the first two years of life with a congenital heart defect but otherwise immunologically healthy. CDR3s include the opening cysteine and the closing phenylalanine or tryptophan. Fields, in order: D gene, V gene, clone size, J gene, CDR3 protein, CDR3 DNA. The D gene is left open where the match is weak. Clone size is not always given. Where it is, it says once, few, many or a class for expanded clones.

>TRBD2|TRBV4-3|-|TRBJ2-1
CASSGLAGGNSYNEQFF
TGCGCCAGCAGCGGACTAGCGGGGGGGAACTCCTACAATGAGCAGTTCTTC
>-|TRBV6-4|-|TRBJ2-7
CASSDQPTTLYEQYF
TGTGCCAGCAGTGACCAACCCACCACCTTATACGAGCAGTACTTC
>TRBD2|TRBV5-1|-|TRBJ2-5
CASSWGTSSGEETQYF
TGCGCCAGCAGCTGGGGGACTTCTAGCGGGGAAGAGACCCAGTACTTC
>-|TRBV27|-|TRBJ1-2
CASSNRRGLYYGYTF
TGTGCCAGCAGTAATCGACGGGGATTGTACTATGGCTACACCTTC
>TRBD1|TRBV4-3|-|TRBJ2-7
CASSQGRDSPYEQYF
TGCGCCAGCAGCCAAGGCCGGGACAGTCCCTACGAGCAGTACTTC
>TRBD1|TRBV27|once|TRBJ1-2
CASSLYRGQGYTF
TGTGCCAGCAGTTTATACAGGGGGCAGGGCTACACCTTC
>-|TRBV4-3|-|TRBJ1-2
CASITTAADDYGYTF
TGCGCCAGCATCACGACGGCGGCAGACGACTATGGCTACACCTTC
>TRBD2|TRBV7-9|-|TRBJ2-7
CASSLEGREGVYEQYF
TGTGCCAGCAGCTTAGAGGGCAGGGAGGGAGTCTACGAGCAGTACTTC
>-|TRBV28|-|TRBJ1-1
CASSSPGLQNTEAFF
TGTGCCAGCAGTTCTCCCGGGCTCCAGAACACTGAAGCTTTCTTT
>-|TRBV4-3|-|TRBJ2-1
CASSQATRHEQFF
TGCGCCAGCAGCCAAGCGACTAGGCATGAGCAGTTCTTC
>TRBD2|TRBV2|-|TRBJ2-7
CASSEASGYSYEQYF
TGTGCCAGCAGTGAAGCTAGCGGGTACTCCTACGAGCAGTACTTC
>-|TRBV15|-|TRBJ1-2
CATSGRSNYGYTF
TGTGCCACCTCGGGCCGTTCTAACTATGGCTACACCTTC
>-|TRBV6-1|-|TRBJ2-7
CASSEKRASPYEQYF
TGTGCCAGCAGTGAAAAGAGGGCATCCCCCTACGAGCAGTACTTC
>TRBD1|TRBV7-9|-|TRBJ1-2
CASSSTGRVGYTF
TGTGCCAGCAGCTCGACAGGGAGGGTTGGCTACACCTTC
>-|TRBV4-3|-|TRBJ1-1
CASSQDWGGTEAFF
TGCGCCAGCAGCCAAGATTGGGGGGGCACTGAAGCTTTCTTT
>-|TRBV5-1|-|TRBJ2-3
CASGRLSTDTQYF
TGCGCCAGCGGCCGTTTGAGCACAGATACGCAGTATTTT
>-|TRBV4-1|-|TRBJ1-3
CASMGGLPGNTIYF
TGCGCCAGCATGGGGGGTTTGCCTGGAAACACCATATATTTT
>-|TRBV7-6|-|TRBJ2-7
CASSLAGTSYEQYF
TGTGCCAGCAGCTTAGCTGGGACCTCCTACGAGCAGTACTTC
>TRBD1|TRBV7-9|-|TRBJ2-7
CASSLQGRSYEQYF
TGTGCCAGCAGCCTACAGGGGCGCTCCTACGAGCAGTACTTC
>-|TRBV19|-|TRBJ2-7
CASSKGSYEQYF
TGTGCCAGTAGTAAGGGGTCCTACGAGCAGTACTTC
>TRBD1|TRBV5-1|-|TRBJ1-1
CASSAGTGGPVTEAFF
TGCGCCAGCAGCGCCGGGACAGGGGGCCCTGTCACTGAAGCTTTCTTT
>TRBD1|TRBV27|-|TRBJ1-1
CASSRETGKATEAFF
TGTGCCAGCAGTAGAGAGACAGGGAAGGCCACTGAAGCTTTCTTT
>-|TRBV4-3|-|TRBJ1-6
CASSQDTLSSYNSPLHF
TGCGCCAGCAGCCAAGACACCCTGAGCTCCTATAATTCACCCCTCCACTTT
>-|TRBV7-8|once|TRBJ1-3
CASSLADRGVSGNTIYF
TGTGCCAGCAGCTTAGCTGATCGGGGGGTCTCTGGAAACACCATATATTTT
>-|TRBV6-5|-|TRBJ1-6
CASSFKGGNSPLHF
TGTGCCAGCAGCTTCAAGGGGGGTAATTCACCCCTCCACTTT
>-|TRBV5-6|-|TRBJ1-2
CASSSPVQGNGYTF
TGTGCCAGCAGCTCGCCGGTACAGGGAAATGGCTACACCTTC
>TRBD2|TRBV11-2|once|TRBJ2-3
CASSPRSGGNTDTQYF
TGTGCCAGCAGCCCGCGGAGCGGGGGGAACACAGATACGCAGTATTTT
>-|TRBV9|-|TRBJ2-1
CASSSKAQGRDNEQFF
TGTGCCAGCAGCTCCAAGGCGCAGGGGAGGGACAATGAGCAGTTCTTC
>-|TRBV5-4|-|TRBJ2-2
CASSLGSSGSTGELFF
TGTGCCAGCAGCTTGGGATCCAGCGGAAGCACCGGGGAGCTGTTTTTT
>TRBD1|TRBV7-9|-|TRBJ1-1
CASSHRDRQNTEAFF
TGTGCCAGCAGCCACCGGGACAGGCAAAACACTGAAGCTTTCTTT
>-|TRBV6-5|-|TRBJ2-7
CASSQPSGFSYEQYF
TGTGCCAGCAGTCAGCCATCGGGTTTCTCCTACGAGCAGTACTTC
>-|TRBV7-2|-|TRBJ2-1
CASSLVGARYNEQFF
TGTGCCAGCAGCTTAGTCGGAGCGCGGTACAATGAGCAGTTCTTC
>-|TRBV5-8|-|TRBJ1-2
CASSLTKTGGYTF
TGTGCCAGCAGCTTAACGAAAACAGGGGGCTACACCTTC
>TRBD2|TRBV11-2|-|TRBJ2-5
CASRTLGGGTETQYF
TGTGCCAGCAGGACCCTTGGCGGGGGGACAGAGACCCAGTACTTC
>-|TRBV5-8|-|TRBJ2-2
CASSSPGREDHRTGELFF
TGTGCCAGCAGCTCCCCGGGCAGGGAGGACCACCGCACCGGGGAGCTGTTTTTT
>TRBD1|TRBV7-2|-|TRBJ1-1
CASSLVGDRGGTEAFF
TGTGCCAGCAGCTTAGTGGGAGACAGGGGAGGGACTGAAGCTTTCTTT
>-|TRBV11-2|-|TRBJ2-2
CASSFLGFGGELFF
TGTGCCAGCAGCTTTCTGGGTTTCGGCGGGGAGCTGTTTTTT
>TRBD2|TRBV14|few|TRBJ2-1
CASSQGTSGSYNEQFF
TGTGCCAGCAGCCAGGGGACTAGCGGGTCCTACAATGAGCAGTTCTTC
>-|TRBV4-3|-|TRBJ1-6
CASSQDKQGGSPLHF
TGCGCCAGCAGCCAAGACAAACAGGGAGGGTCACCCCTCCACTTT
>-|TRBV6-5|-|TRBJ1-4
CASSYSILQNIEKLFF
TGTGCCAGCAGTTACTCGATTTTGCAGAACATAGAAAAACTGTTTTTT
>TRBD1|TRBV27|-|TRBJ2-2
CASSLIGLGTERNTGELFF
TGTGCCAGCAGTTTAATAGGGTTGGGGACAGAGAGGAACACCGGGGAGCTGTTTTTT
>-|TRBV19|-|TRBJ2-7
CASSNASIGTVINEQYF
TGTGCCAGTAGCAACGCGTCGATTGGGACTGTCATCAACGAGCAGTACTTC
>-|TRBV28|few|TRBJ2-7
CASSLQRRTVRVGGIFYEQYF
TGTGCCAGCAGCTTACAGCGAAGGACAGTAAGAGTTGGGGGTATCTTTTACGAGCAGTACTTC
>-|TRBV9|-|TRBJ2-2
CASSVGLGGPNTGELFF
TGTGCCAGCAGCGTAGGACTAGGGGGCCCGAACACCGGGGAGCTGTTTTTT
>TRBD1|TRBV7-2|-|TRBJ1-2
CASSVSPGQGYYGYTF
TGTGCCAGCAGCGTATCCCCGGGACAGGGGTACTATGGCTACACCTTC
>TRBD2|TRBV11-2|-|TRBJ2-1
CASRPRGTSGTINYNEQFF
TGTGCCAGCAGACCTAGGGGGACTAGCGGGACAATAAACTACAATGAGCAGTTCTTC
>-|TRBV30|-|TRBJ1-3
CAWSPRTDGVSVGTIYF
TGTGCCTGGAGTCCCCGAACGGACGGGGTCTCGGTGGGCACCATATATTTT
>TRBD2|TRBV5-6|once|TRBJ2-3
CASSSILAGLSTDTQYF
TGTGCCAGCAGCTCAATACTAGCGGGGCTCAGCACAGATACGCAGTATTTT
>-|TRBV25-1|-|TRBJ2-1
CASSEFSRRNNEQFF
TGTGCCAGCAGTGAATTTTCCCGCCGGAACAATGAGCAGTTCTTC
>TRBD2|TRBV2|once|TRBJ2-1
CASSGIIAGSTNEQFF
TGTGCCAGCAGTGGAATCATAGCGGGGTCGACCAATGAGCAGTTCTTC
>TRBD1|TRBV5-1|-|TRBJ1-6
CASSLFEGQGSVPLHF
TGCGCCAGCAGCCTGTTTGAGGGACAGGGGTCGGTACCCCTCCACTTT
>TRBD1|TRBV5-1|-|TRBJ2-7
CASSSRTGDYEQYF
TGCGCCAGCAGCTCGCGGACAGGGGACTACGAGCAGTACTTC
>-|TRBV7-9|-|TRBJ1-1
CASSSRGMGNTEAFF
TGTGCCAGCAGCTCCCGAGGAATGGGGAACACTGAAGCTTTCTTT